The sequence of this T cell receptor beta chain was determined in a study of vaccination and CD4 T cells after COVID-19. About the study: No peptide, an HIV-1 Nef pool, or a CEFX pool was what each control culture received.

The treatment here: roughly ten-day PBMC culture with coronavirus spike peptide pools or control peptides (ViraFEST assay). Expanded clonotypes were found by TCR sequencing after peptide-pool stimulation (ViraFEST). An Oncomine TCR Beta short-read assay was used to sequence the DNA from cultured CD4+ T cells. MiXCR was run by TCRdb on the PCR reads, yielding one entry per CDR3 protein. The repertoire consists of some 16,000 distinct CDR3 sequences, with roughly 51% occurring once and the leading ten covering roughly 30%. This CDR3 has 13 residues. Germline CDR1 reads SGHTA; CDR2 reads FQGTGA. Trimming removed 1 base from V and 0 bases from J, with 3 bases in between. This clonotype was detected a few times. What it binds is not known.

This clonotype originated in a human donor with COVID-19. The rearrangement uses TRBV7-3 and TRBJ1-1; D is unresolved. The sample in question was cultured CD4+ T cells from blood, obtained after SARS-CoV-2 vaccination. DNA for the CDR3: TGTGCCAGCAGCTTAAGGATGAACACTGAAGCTTTCTTT. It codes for CASSLRMNTEAFF. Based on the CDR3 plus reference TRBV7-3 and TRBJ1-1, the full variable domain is GAGVSQTPSNKVTEKGKYVELRCDPISGHTALYWYRQSLGQGPEFLIYFQGTGAADDSGLPNDRFFAVRPEGSVSTLKIQRTERGDSAVYLCASSLRMNTEAFFGQGTRLTVV.